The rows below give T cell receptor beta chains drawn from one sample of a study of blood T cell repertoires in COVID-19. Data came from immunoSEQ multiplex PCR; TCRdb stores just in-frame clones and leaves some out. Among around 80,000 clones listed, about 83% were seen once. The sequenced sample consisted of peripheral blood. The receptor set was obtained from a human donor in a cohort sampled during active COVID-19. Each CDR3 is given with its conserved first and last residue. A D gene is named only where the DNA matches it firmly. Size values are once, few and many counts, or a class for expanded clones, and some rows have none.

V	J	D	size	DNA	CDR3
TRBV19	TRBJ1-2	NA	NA	TGTGCCAGTAGTACCGACGGACGGGGGTGGGATGGCTACACCTTC	CASSTDGRGWDGYTF
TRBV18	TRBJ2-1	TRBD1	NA	TGTGCCAGCTCCCCCCGGGGACAGGGGTATGATGAGCAGTTCTTC	CASSPRGQGYDEQFF
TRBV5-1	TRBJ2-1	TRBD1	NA	TGCGCCAGCTCCTCCGGGACAGGGGGTATCTATGAGCAGTTCTTC	CASSSGTGGIYEQFF
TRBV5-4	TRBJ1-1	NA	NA	TGTGCCAGCAGCTTGAGAGGGTTGAACACTGAAGCTTTCTTT	CASSLRGLNTEAFF
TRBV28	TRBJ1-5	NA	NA	TGTGCCAGCAGTTCATCCCTCGCGGCCCGGCCCCCGCATTTT	CASSSSLAARPPHF
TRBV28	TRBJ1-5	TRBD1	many	TGTGCCAGCAGTTTTTCACAGGGGTGGGGGAGCAATCAGCCCCAGCATTTT	CASSFSQGWGSNQPQHF
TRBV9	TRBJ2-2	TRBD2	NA	TGTGCCAGCAGCTCCGGGAGGGACACCGGGGAGCTGTTTTTT	CASSSGRDTGELFF
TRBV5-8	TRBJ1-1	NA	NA	TGTGCCAGCAGCGTCAGAGGGCGCACTGAAGCTTTCTTT	CASSVRGRTEAFF
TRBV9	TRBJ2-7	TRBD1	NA	TGTGCCAGCAGCCCACTACCCGGGACAGGTTTTTACTACGAGCAGTACTTC	CASSPLPGTGFYYEQYF
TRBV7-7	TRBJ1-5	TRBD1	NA	TGTGCCAGCAGCCCTGATGACAGGGAGGGCAATCAGCCCCAGCATTTT	CASSPDDREGNQPQHF
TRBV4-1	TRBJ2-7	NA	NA	TGCGCCAGCAGCCAACAGGGGACCTCCTACGAGCAGTACTTC	CASSQQGTSYEQYF
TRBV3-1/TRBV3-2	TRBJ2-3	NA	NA	TGTGCCAGCAGCCAAGCGGGGGGCACAGATACGCAGTATTTT	CASSQAGGTDTQYF
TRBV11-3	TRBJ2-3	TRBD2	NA	TGTGCCAGCAGCGCAGGGACTAGCGGGGGAGTCCGCGATACGCAGTATTTT	CASSAGTSGGVRDTQYF
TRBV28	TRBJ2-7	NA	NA	TGTGCCAGCAGTTTAGGGCAGGTCTACGAGCAGTACTTC	CASSLGQVYEQYF